The table lists the clone carrying this T cell receptor (beta chain) with a few counts. No antigen is known for it. The data stem from a study of response to subunit inactivated influenza vaccine. Unmatched junction bases numbered 3, after V lost 5 bases and J lost 4 bases. Per germline, CDR1 SGHRS and CDR2 YFSETQ. This CDR3 comprises 12 residues. Broader study findings: The study's authors posited that every seasonal influenza vaccination enlists few new T cells.

TCRdb called the RT-PCR reads again in MiXCR, with one record for every CDR3 protein. The sample contains 630,000 or so distinct CDR3 sequences, around a sixth of which appear only once. J is TRBJ2-7 and V is TRBV5-1, with TRBD1 identical over 7 bases. The source is a man between 50 and 59 years old who received an inactivated influenza vaccine. The sequenced sample was PBMCs from blood, obtained about 13 days after vaccination. CDR3 sequence: CASRLGQYEQYF. The CDR3 bases are TGCGCCAGCAGGCTGGGACAGTACGAGCAGTACTTC.